Listed below are T cell receptor beta chains from one sample, sequenced in a study of blood T cell repertoires in COVID-19. Clones were sequenced by immunoSEQ multiplex PCR, and TCRdb holds only the in-frame ones, with some missing. The sample holds over 200,000 clones, about 88% seen once. Sequencing was done on a sample of peripheral blood. The receptors here all came from a woman in her sixties or seventies with acute or convalescent COVID-19. The conserved cysteine and the conserved F or W are not part of the CDR3 here.

length,J,V,CDR3
16,TRBJ2-3,TRBV4-3,ASSQEVSGGGWTDTQY
14,TRBJ1-5,TRBV4-3,ASSPKRDILCRPQH
13,TRBJ2-5,TRBV19,ASSTPRGGWGTQY
15,TRBJ1-1,TRBV5-5,ASSLARVSPMNTEAF
13,TRBJ1-3,TRBV6-6,ASSTAPRLGNTIY
12,TRBJ1-6,TRBV25-1,ASSENRARSPLH
17,TRBJ2-3,TRBV24-1,ATSLSLAGGFEYLDTQY
12,TRBJ2-7,TRBV5-5,ASSVGQGAYEQY
11,TRBJ1-6,TRBV30,AWSGAANSPLH
13,TRBJ1-5,TRBV2,ASSNKQGANQPQH
13,TRBJ1-1,TRBV7-3,ASSLTAGEGTEAF
9,TRBJ2-1,TRBV6-5,ASSLINEQF
12,TRBJ1-2,TRBV4-1,ASSQVRQVPGYT
13,TRBJ1-1,TRBV7-9,ASSLAAGVNTEAF
12,TRBJ2-5,TRBV19,ASNARGSGETQY
14,TRBJ1-2,TRBV9,ASSVGGGSGNYGYT
12,TRBJ1-1,TRBV27,ASSLLGENTEAF
10,TRBJ2-5,TRBV19,ASNPGTGDQY
14,TRBJ1-5,TRBV7-3,ASSLGTSTRDQPQH
13,TRBJ1-1,TRBV5-6,ASSLRQGINLIAF
14,TRBJ2-1,TRBV5-1,ASSLAIIRGYNEQF
12,TRBJ1-1,TRBV6-5,ASIETGPRAEAF
15,TRBJ1-1,TRBV30,AWSVRRTGSMNTEAF
11,TRBJ1-1,TRBV30,AWSVRRETEAF
15,TRBJ2-5,TRBV30,AWSVRRTSGVQETQY
12,TRBJ1-2,TRBV6-5,ASSYSWQGDGYT
12,TRBJ1-1,TRBV6-5,ASNGGWARTEAF
13,TRBJ2-2,TRBV10-3,AISGPGTGTGELF
14,TRBJ2-7,TRBV18,ASSPAGTGSTYEQY
13,TRBJ2-1,TRBV7-9,ASSSSGDSYNEQF
14,TRBJ2-7,TRBV7-9,ASSSGIGRSSYEQY
14,TRBJ2-3,TRBV13,ASSSRDYLGGDTQY
12,TRBJ1-2,TRBV3-1/TRBV3-2,ASSEARANYGYT
15,TRBJ1-1,TRBV9,ASSRDPTGGAGLKAF
15,TRBJ2-1,TRBV4-3,ASSLHPQGNSYNEQF
11,TRBJ2-7,TRBV7-2,ASSFRTSGSLY
12,TRBJ2-7,TRBV30,AWTGDRGGYEQY
14,TRBJ2-2,TRBV7-3,ASSLSPGQITGELF
12,TRBJ1-4,TRBV4-2,ASSLGDSDEKLF
13,TRBJ1-2,TRBV10-3,AISAPMTTNYGYT
15,TRBJ2-2,TRBV19,ASSIEGPGLLSGELF
9,TRBJ2-7,TRBV27,ASGLGYEQY
12,TRBJ2-7,TRBV19,ASSMGQGFYEQY
13,TRBJ1-6,TRBV12-5,ASGQGEAYNSPLH
13,TRBJ1-4,TRBV2,ATSWDRATNEKLF
15,TRBJ2-7,TRBV11-3,ASSLGGGTDIFYEQY
14,TRBJ1-2,TRBV10-3,AISHGTGGESHGYT
10,TRBJ1-1,TRBV3-1/TRBV3-2,ASSYRNTEAF
12,TRBJ2-7,TRBV5-1,ASSWSGRAYEQY
14,TRBJ1-2,TRBV6-5,ASSYNPGQEIYGYT